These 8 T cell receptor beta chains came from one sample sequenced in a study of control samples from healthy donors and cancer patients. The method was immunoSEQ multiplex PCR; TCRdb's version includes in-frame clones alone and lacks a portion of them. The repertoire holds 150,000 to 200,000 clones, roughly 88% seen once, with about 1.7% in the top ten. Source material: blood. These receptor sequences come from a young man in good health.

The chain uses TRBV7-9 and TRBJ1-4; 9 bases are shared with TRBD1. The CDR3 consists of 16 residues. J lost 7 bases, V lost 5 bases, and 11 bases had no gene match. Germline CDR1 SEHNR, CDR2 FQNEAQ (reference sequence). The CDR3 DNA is TGTGCCAGCAGCACCAGAGGGGACAGGGAAGGTGAAAAACTGTTTTTT. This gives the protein CASSTRGDREGEKLFF. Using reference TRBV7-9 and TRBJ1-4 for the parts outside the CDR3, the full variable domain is DTGVSQNPRHKITKRGQNVTFRCDPISEHNRLYWYRQTLGQGPEFLTYFQNEAQLEKSRLLSDRFSAERPKGSFSTLEIQRTEQGDSAMYLCASSTRGDREGEKLFFGSGTQLSVL.

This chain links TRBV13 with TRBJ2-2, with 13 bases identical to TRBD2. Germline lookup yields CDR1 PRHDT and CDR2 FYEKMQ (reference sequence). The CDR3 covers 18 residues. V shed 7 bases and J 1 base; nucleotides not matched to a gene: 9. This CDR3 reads CASTLGTSGTVNTGELFF. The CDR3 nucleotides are TGTGCCAGCACCCTAGGGACTAGCGGGACCGTGAACACCGGGGAGCTGTTTTTT.

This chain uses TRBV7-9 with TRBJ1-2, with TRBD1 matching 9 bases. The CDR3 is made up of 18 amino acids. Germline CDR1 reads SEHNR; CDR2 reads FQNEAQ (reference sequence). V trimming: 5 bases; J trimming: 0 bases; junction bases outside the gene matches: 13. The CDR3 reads CASSLGTGHTLANYGYTF. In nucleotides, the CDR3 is TGTGCCAGCAGCCTAGGGACAGGGCACACCTTAGCTAACTATGGCTACACCTTC.

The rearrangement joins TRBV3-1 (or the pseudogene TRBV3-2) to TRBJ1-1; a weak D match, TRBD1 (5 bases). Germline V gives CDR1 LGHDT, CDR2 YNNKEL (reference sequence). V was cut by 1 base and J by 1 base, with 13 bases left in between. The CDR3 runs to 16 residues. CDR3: CASSQAGARENTEAFF. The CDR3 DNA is TGTGCCAGCAGCCAAGCTGGGGCCCGAGAGAACACTGAAGCTTTCTTT.

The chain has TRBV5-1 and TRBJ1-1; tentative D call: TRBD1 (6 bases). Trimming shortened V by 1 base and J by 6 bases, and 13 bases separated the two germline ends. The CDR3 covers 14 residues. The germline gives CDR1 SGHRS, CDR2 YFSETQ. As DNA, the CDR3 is TGCGCCAGCAGCTTGACACAGGGTGAATCTGAAGCTTTCTTT. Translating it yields CASSLTQGESEAFF.

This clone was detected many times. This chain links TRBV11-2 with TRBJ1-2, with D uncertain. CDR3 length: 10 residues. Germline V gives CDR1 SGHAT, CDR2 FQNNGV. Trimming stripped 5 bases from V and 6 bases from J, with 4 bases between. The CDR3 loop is CASSPHGYTF. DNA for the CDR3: TGTGCCAGCAGCCCCCATGGCTACACCTTC.

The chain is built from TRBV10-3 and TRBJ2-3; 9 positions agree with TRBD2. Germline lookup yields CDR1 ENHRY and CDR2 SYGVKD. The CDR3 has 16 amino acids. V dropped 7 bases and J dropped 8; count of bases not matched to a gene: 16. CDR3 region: CAIMGGSGGNQGTQYF. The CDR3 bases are TGTGCCATCATGGGAGGTAGCGGGGGCAACCAGGGTACGCAGTATTTT.

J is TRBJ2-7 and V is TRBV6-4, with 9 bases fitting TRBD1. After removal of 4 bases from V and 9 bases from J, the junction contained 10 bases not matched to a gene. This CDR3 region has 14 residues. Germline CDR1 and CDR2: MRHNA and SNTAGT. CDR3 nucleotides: TGTGCCAGCAGTGGTAGGACAGGGGAGAAAGGGCAGTACTTC. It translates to CASSGRTGEKGQYF.